This T cell receptor beta chain was sequenced for a study of shared clonotypes between healthy human individuals. As for the study in general: Those who served as donors were a couple of women and a few men between the ages of 18 and 49. Study-level findings and limits: The sole specimen, blood, was sampled, and tissue repertoires likely differ. Richness estimates generally favored naive over memory subsets. The low donor count limited represented genetic and exposure-history diversity.

Turning to this clone: Its antigen remains unidentified.

Assay: immunoSEQ multiplex PCR; the TCRdb copy retains only in-frame clones and omits some. The repertoire consists of roughly 2.5 million clones, with around 94% occurring once and the leading ten covering roughly 0.14%. Per germline, CDR1 SGHTA and CDR2 FQGNSA. V was clipped by 1 base and J by 4 bases, with 10 bases between them. The CDR3 is 15 amino acids. The gene calls are TRBV7-2 and TRBJ2-2; D ambiguous. The sequencing sample was made of naive CD4+ T cells sorted from blood. Subset meaning: CD45RA+ positively selected. The sequence was obtained from a man aged 18 to 29 in good health. The CDR3 protein is CASSLGLLGTGELFF. In nucleotides, the CDR3 is TGTGCCAGCAGCTTAGGCCTTCTGGGCACCGGGGAGCTGTTTTTT.